This T cell receptor (beta chain) was sequenced for a study of blood T cell repertoires in COVID-19. The repertoire was sequenced with immunoSEQ multiplex PCR; TCRdb's copy has only in-frame clones and lacks some. The sample includes 43,000 or so clones, just over 85% of them seen just once. This clone was seen just once. Germline V lookup: CDR1 GTSNPN, CDR2 SVGIG (reference sequence). The V gene lost 4 bases and the J gene lost 4 bases, with 22 bases spanning the gap. CDR3 length: 17 amino acids. This clonotype was sampled from a man in his sixties with active COVID-19. The sample was peripheral blood. This sequence joins TRBV30 and TRBJ1-4; perhaps TRBD1 as D (6 bases). CDR3 region: CAWNRGGSRGGNEKLFF. The CDR3 DNA follows: TGTGCCTGGAATCGCGGGGGCTCGCGGGGCGGTAATGAAAAACTGTTTTTT.